This is a list of T cell receptor beta chains from one sample in a study of blood T cells in healthy people across ages. TCRdb recomputed calls from the 5' RACE reads with MiXCR, one row per CDR3 protein. Of 730,000 or so distinct CDR3 sequences listed, roughly 43% are singletons. The specimen was blood. Receptors were obtained from a man at least 80 years old in good health. Both conserved end residues are part of each CDR3. D genes are given only for firm matches. Clone size is stated in some rows and not others, as once, few, many or a class when expanded.

V gene: TRBV20-1
J gene: TRBJ1-1
D gene: NA
CDR3 length: 14
clone size: NA
CDR3 protein: CSASARGASPEAFF
CDR3 DNA: TGCAGTGCTAGCGCCCGGGGGGCGTCGCCTGAAGCTTTCTTT

V gene: TRBV7-9
J gene: TRBJ1-2
D gene: NA
CDR3 length: 12
clone size: NA
CDR3 protein: CASRQQEYGYTF
CDR3 DNA: TGTGCCAGCAGACAACAGGAGTATGGCTACACCTTC

V gene: TRBV7-2
J gene: TRBJ1-5
D gene: TRBD1
CDR3 length: 16
clone size: NA
CDR3 protein: CASSGQGQTRNQPQHF
CDR3 DNA: TGTGCCAGCAGCGGCCAGGGACAGACTCGCAATCAGCCCCAGCATTTT

V gene: TRBV5-1
J gene: TRBJ2-6
D gene: NA
CDR3 length: 18
clone size: NA
CDR3 protein: CASSLDGAASSGANVLTF
CDR3 DNA: TGCGCCAGCAGCTTGGATGGGGCAGCCAGCTCTGGGGCCAACGTCCTGACTTTC

V gene: TRBV20-1
J gene: TRBJ2-2
D gene: NA
CDR3 length: 16
clone size: few
CDR3 protein: CSARDSRSRVTGELFF
CDR3 DNA: TGCAGTGCTAGAGATAGTCGTTCCCGAGTCACCGGGGAGCTGTTTTTT

V gene: TRBV12-3/TRBV12-4
J gene: TRBJ2-1
D gene: NA
CDR3 length: 12
clone size: NA
CDR3 protein: CASSFRRGGQFF
CDR3 DNA: TGTGCCAGCAGTTTTCGGCGGGGCGGGCAGTTCTTC

V gene: TRBV21-1
J gene: TRBJ1-4
D gene: NA
CDR3 length: 15
clone size: few
CDR3 protein: CASSKFRTGLEKLFF
CDR3 DNA: TGTGCCAGCAGCAAATTCCGGACAGGGTTGGAAAAACTGTTTTTT

V gene: TRBV4-1
J gene: TRBJ1-1
D gene: NA
CDR3 length: 18
clone size: many
CDR3 protein: CASSHHTLGAIGDTEAFF
CDR3 DNA: TGCGCCAGCAGCCATCATACGCTCGGCGCGATAGGGGACACTGAAGCTTTCTTT

V gene: TRBV7-9
J gene: TRBJ2-1
D gene: NA
CDR3 length: 15
clone size: NA
CDR3 protein: CASSLPGQSYNEQFF
CDR3 DNA: TGTGCCAGCAGCTTACCGGGACAATCCTACAATGAGCAGTTCTTC

V gene: TRBV6-2/TRBV6-3
J gene: TRBJ2-6
D gene: NA
CDR3 length: 16
clone size: NA
CDR3 protein: CASSTRQPSGANVLTF
CDR3 DNA: TGTGCCAGCAGTACGAGACAGCCCTCTGGGGCCAACGTCCTGACTTTC

V gene: TRBV28
J gene: TRBJ1-6
D gene: TRBD1
CDR3 length: 18
clone size: NA
CDR3 protein: CASSPSTGLGSYNSPLHF
CDR3 DNA: TGTGCCAGCAGCCCCTCGACAGGGCTCGGCTCCTATAATTCACCCCTCCACTTT

V gene: TRBV4-3
J gene: TRBJ1-2
D gene: TRBD1
CDR3 length: 15
clone size: few
CDR3 protein: CASSLDRDFNYGYTF
CDR3 DNA: TGCGCCAGCAGCCTGGACAGGGATTTCAACTATGGCTACACCTTC

V gene: TRBV6-1
J gene: TRBJ2-1
D gene: TRBD2
CDR3 length: 18
clone size: NA
CDR3 protein: CASWVTSGTQGGYNEQFF
CDR3 DNA: TGTGCCAGCTGGGTGACTAGCGGGACCCAAGGGGGCTACAATGAGCAGTTCTTC

V gene: TRBV29-1
J gene: TRBJ2-5
D gene: TRBD1
CDR3 length: 14
clone size: many
CDR3 protein: CSASTGGRGETQYF
CDR3 DNA: TGCAGCGCATCGACAGGGGGGCGCGGAGAGACCCAGTACTTC

V gene: TRBV7-8
J gene: TRBJ2-1
D gene: NA
CDR3 length: 16
clone size: NA
CDR3 protein: CASTPADQTSVDEQFF
CDR3 DNA: TGTGCCAGCACCCCAGCAGACCAGACGAGTGTGGATGAGCAGTTCTTC

V gene: TRBV11-2
J gene: TRBJ2-7
D gene: NA
CDR3 length: 12
clone size: NA
CDR3 protein: CASSFLGTEQYF
CDR3 DNA: TGTGCCAGCAGCTTCCTAGGGACCGAGCAGTACTTC

V gene: TRBV4-3
J gene: TRBJ2-1
D gene: NA
CDR3 length: 15
clone size: NA
CDR3 protein: CASSPEGHSYYEQFF
CDR3 DNA: TGCGCCAGCAGCCCAGAGGGACACTCCTACTATGAGCAGTTCTTC

V gene: TRBV11-2
J gene: TRBJ1-1
D gene: TRBD1
CDR3 length: 16
clone size: NA
CDR3 protein: CASSLVPGQGPTEAFF
CDR3 DNA: TGTGCCAGCAGCTTAGTTCCGGGACAGGGCCCAACTGAAGCTTTCTTT

V gene: TRBV7-9
J gene: TRBJ2-7
D gene: TRBD1
CDR3 length: 18
clone size: many
CDR3 protein: CASSSRDRVNPSSYEQYF
CDR3 DNA: TGTGCCAGCAGCTCCCGGGACAGGGTGAACCCGAGCTCCTACGAGCAGTACTTC

V gene: TRBV7-2
J gene: TRBJ2-7
D gene: TRBD1
CDR3 length: 15
clone size: NA
CDR3 protein: CASSPPGTGMYEQYF
CDR3 DNA: TGTGCCAGCAGCCCCCCAGGGACAGGGATGTACGAGCAGTACTTC

V gene: TRBV7-2
J gene: TRBJ2-5
D gene: TRBD2
CDR3 length: 17
clone size: NA
CDR3 protein: CASSLVSLAGGPETQYF
CDR3 DNA: TGTGCCAGCAGCTTAGTCTCTCTAGCGGGGGGGCCGGAGACCCAGTACTTC

V gene: TRBV9
J gene: TRBJ2-4
D gene: NA
CDR3 length: 16
clone size: few
CDR3 protein: CASSEGGGGAINIQYF
CDR3 DNA: TGTGCCAGCAGCGAAGGTGGGGGGGGCGCGATAAACATTCAGTACTTC

V gene: TRBV12-3/TRBV12-4
J gene: TRBJ2-3
D gene: TRBD2
CDR3 length: 16
clone size: NA
CDR3 protein: CASTGGSPSGADTQYF
CDR3 DNA: TGTGCCAGCACCGGGGGGTCCCCCAGCGGAGCAGATACGCAGTATTTT

V gene: TRBV7-2
J gene: TRBJ2-7
D gene: NA
CDR3 length: 12
clone size: NA
CDR3 protein: CASSSVGDEQYF
CDR3 DNA: TGTGCCAGCAGCTCGGTGGGGGACGAGCAGTACTTC

V gene: TRBV20-1
J gene: TRBJ1-1
D gene: NA
CDR3 length: 13
clone size: NA
CDR3 protein: CSATRRSGRGAFF
CDR3 DNA: TGCAGTGCTACTCGTAGGTCGGGAAGGGGAGCTTTCTTT

V gene: TRBV5-1
J gene: TRBJ2-5
D gene: NA
CDR3 length: 15
clone size: NA
CDR3 protein: CASSWRQGGQETQYF
CDR3 DNA: TGCGCCAGCAGCTGGAGACAGGGAGGCCAAGAGACCCAGTACTTC

V gene: TRBV7-6
J gene: TRBJ2-3
D gene: NA
CDR3 length: 16
clone size: NA
CDR3 protein: CASSLEGAGGTDTQYF
CDR3 DNA: TGTGCCAGCAGCCTCGAGGGGGCGGGAGGCACAGATACGCAGTATTTT

V gene: TRBV28
J gene: TRBJ1-2
D gene: TRBD1
CDR3 length: 14
clone size: NA
CDR3 protein: CASSPVTGVYGYTF
CDR3 DNA: TGTGCCAGCAGTCCAGTGACAGGGGTCTATGGCTACACCTTC

V gene: TRBV28
J gene: TRBJ2-5
D gene: TRBD2
CDR3 length: 17
clone size: few
CDR3 protein: CASSSNHPGLAGETQYF
CDR3 DNA: TGTGCCAGCAGTTCAAACCACCCGGGACTAGCCGGGGAGACCCAGTACTTC

V gene: TRBV6-2/TRBV6-3
J gene: TRBJ2-1
D gene: TRBD2
CDR3 length: 12
clone size: few
CDR3 protein: CASRRGNNEQFF
CDR3 DNA: TGTGCCAGCAGGCGGGGGAACAATGAGCAGTTCTTC

V gene: TRBV11-2
J gene: TRBJ2-7
D gene: TRBD2
CDR3 length: 15
clone size: few
CDR3 protein: CASSRGLAGNYEQYF
CDR3 DNA: TGTGCCAGCAGTCGAGGACTAGCGGGAAACTACGAGCAGTACTTC

V gene: TRBV20-1
J gene: TRBJ2-4
D gene: TRBD1
CDR3 length: 13
clone size: NA
CDR3 protein: CSATPQGLDIQYF
CDR3 DNA: TGCAGTGCTACGCCACAGGGGTTGGACATTCAGTACTTC

V gene: TRBV6-5
J gene: TRBJ2-5
D gene: NA
CDR3 length: 15
clone size: NA
CDR3 protein: CASSYVGTSQETQYF
CDR3 DNA: TGTGCCAGCAGTTACGTAGGGACGAGCCAAGAGACCCAGTACTTC

V gene: TRBV28
J gene: TRBJ1-2
D gene: NA
CDR3 length: 15
clone size: few
CDR3 protein: CASSLVRGPGYGYTF
CDR3 DNA: TGTGCCAGCAGTTTGGTGCGGGGCCCGGGGTATGGCTACACCTTC

V gene: TRBV7-8
J gene: TRBJ2-4
D gene: NA
CDR3 length: 16
clone size: many
CDR3 protein: CASSLAPSGVQNIQYF
CDR3 DNA: TGTGCCAGCAGCTTAGCGCCGTCAGGGGTCCAAAACATTCAGTACTTC

V gene: TRBV6-5
J gene: TRBJ2-7
D gene: TRBD1
CDR3 length: 15
clone size: NA
CDR3 protein: CASSRTGAVYYEQYF
CDR3 DNA: TGTGCCAGCAGTAGAACAGGGGCCGTCTACTACGAGCAGTACTTC

V gene: TRBV10-3
J gene: TRBJ2-5
D gene: NA
CDR3 length: 14
clone size: few
CDR3 protein: CAISEFSGQETQYF
CDR3 DNA: TGTGCCATCAGTGAGTTTAGCGGACAAGAGACCCAGTACTTC

V gene: TRBV6-2/TRBV6-3
J gene: TRBJ2-7
D gene: NA
CDR3 length: 14
clone size: NA
CDR3 protein: CASRDTGSLYEQYF
CDR3 DNA: TGTGCCAGCAGAGATACAGGGTCTCTCTACGAGCAGTACTTC

V gene: TRBV15
J gene: TRBJ2-1
D gene: TRBD1
CDR3 length: 16
clone size: few
CDR3 protein: CATSRDKGQGGNEQFF
CDR3 DNA: TGTGCCACCAGCAGAGATAAGGGACAGGGAGGAAATGAGCAGTTCTTC

V gene: TRBV3-1
J gene: TRBJ2-2
D gene: TRBD2
CDR3 length: 17
clone size: few
CDR3 protein: CASSQGSGGLATGELFF
CDR3 DNA: TGTGCCAGCAGCCAAGGATCGGGGGGGCTCGCTACCGGGGAGCTGTTTTTT

V gene: TRBV6-2/TRBV6-3
J gene: TRBJ2-3
D gene: NA
CDR3 length: 18
clone size: NA
CDR3 protein: CASSYSRTRASSTDTQYF
CDR3 DNA: TGTGCCAGCAGTTACTCGAGGACCCGGGCCTCTAGCACAGATACGCAGTATTTT

V gene: TRBV4-3
J gene: TRBJ1-4
D gene: NA
CDR3 length: 15
clone size: once
CDR3 protein: CASSQDDATNEKLFF
CDR3 DNA: TGCGCCAGCAGCCAAGATGATGCAACTAATGAAAAACTGTTTTTT

V gene: TRBV4-1
J gene: TRBJ2-7
D gene: TRBD2
CDR3 length: 15
clone size: NA
CDR3 protein: CASSHPLAGADEQYF
CDR3 DNA: TGCGCCAGCAGCCACCCGCTAGCGGGGGCCGACGAGCAGTACTTC

V gene: TRBV11-3
J gene: TRBJ2-1
D gene: NA
CDR3 length: 14
clone size: few
CDR3 protein: CASRERAENNEQFF
CDR3 DNA: TGTGCCAGCAGGGAGAGGGCTGAGAACAATGAGCAGTTCTTC

V gene: TRBV12-3/TRBV12-4
J gene: TRBJ2-2
D gene: NA
CDR3 length: 14
clone size: NA
CDR3 protein: CASSTQGGTGELFF
CDR3 DNA: TGTGCCAGCAGTACTCAAGGGGGCACCGGGGAGCTGTTTTTT

V gene: TRBV6-5
J gene: TRBJ2-7
D gene: TRBD2
CDR3 length: 17
clone size: many
CDR3 protein: CASSRTWGGGRRNEQYF
CDR3 DNA: TGTGCCAGCAGTCGCACGTGGGGCGGGGGACGGCGGAACGAGCAGTACTTC

V gene: TRBV15
J gene: TRBJ2-5
D gene: NA
CDR3 length: 16
clone size: NA
CDR3 protein: CATSSGTGVFQETQYF
CDR3 DNA: TGTGCCACCAGCAGCGGGACCGGGGTATTCCAAGAGACCCAGTACTTC

V gene: TRBV20-1
J gene: TRBJ2-3
D gene: TRBD2
CDR3 length: 15
clone size: NA
CDR3 protein: CSARDRAGVVDTQYF
CDR3 DNA: TGCAGTGCTAGAGATCGGGCGGGAGTGGTAGATACGCAGTATTTT

V gene: TRBV29-1
J gene: TRBJ1-2
D gene: NA
CDR3 length: 12
clone size: few
CDR3 protein: CSVESAGAGYTF
CDR3 DNA: TGCAGCGTTGAAAGTGCAGGGGCAGGCTACACCTTC

V gene: TRBV14
J gene: TRBJ2-3
D gene: NA
CDR3 length: 15
clone size: once
CDR3 protein: CASSQGTGITDTQYF
CDR3 DNA: TGTGCCAGCAGCCAAGGCACAGGGATAACAGATACGCAGTATTTT

V gene: TRBV29-1
J gene: TRBJ2-1
D gene: TRBD2
CDR3 length: 14
clone size: NA
CDR3 protein: CSVRSGGAYNEQFF
CDR3 DNA: TGCAGCGTGCGGAGCGGGGGGGCCTACAATGAGCAGTTCTTC